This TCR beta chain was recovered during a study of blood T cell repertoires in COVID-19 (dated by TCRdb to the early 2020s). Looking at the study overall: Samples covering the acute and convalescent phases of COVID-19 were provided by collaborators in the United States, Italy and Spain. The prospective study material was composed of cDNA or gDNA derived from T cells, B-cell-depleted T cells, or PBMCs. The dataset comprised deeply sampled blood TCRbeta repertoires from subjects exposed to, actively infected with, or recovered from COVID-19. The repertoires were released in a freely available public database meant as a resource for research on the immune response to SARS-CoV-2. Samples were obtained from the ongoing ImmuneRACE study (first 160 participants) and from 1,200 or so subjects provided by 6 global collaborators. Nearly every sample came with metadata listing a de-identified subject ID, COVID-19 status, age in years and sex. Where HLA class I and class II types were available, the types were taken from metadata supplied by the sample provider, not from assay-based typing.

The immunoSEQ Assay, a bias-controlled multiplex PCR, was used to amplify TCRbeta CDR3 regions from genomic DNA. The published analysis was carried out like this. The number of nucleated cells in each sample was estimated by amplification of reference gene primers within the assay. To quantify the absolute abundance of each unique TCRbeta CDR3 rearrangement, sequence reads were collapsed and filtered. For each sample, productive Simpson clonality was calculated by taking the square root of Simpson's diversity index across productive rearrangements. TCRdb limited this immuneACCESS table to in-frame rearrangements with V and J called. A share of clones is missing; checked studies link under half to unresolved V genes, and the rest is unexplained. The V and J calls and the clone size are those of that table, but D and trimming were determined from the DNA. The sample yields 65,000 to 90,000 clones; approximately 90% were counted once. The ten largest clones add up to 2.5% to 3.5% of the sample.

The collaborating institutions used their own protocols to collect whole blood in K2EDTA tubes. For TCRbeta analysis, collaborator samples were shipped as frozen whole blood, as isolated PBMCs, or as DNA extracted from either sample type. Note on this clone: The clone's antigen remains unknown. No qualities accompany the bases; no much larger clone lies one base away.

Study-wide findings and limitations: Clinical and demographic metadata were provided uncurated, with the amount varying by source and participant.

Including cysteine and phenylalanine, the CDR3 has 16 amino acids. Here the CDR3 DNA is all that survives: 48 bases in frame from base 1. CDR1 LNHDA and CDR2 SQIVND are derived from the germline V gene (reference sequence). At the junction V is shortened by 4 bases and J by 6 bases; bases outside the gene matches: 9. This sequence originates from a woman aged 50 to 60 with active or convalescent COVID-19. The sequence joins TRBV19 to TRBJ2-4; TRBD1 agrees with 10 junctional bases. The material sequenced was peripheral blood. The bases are TGTGCCAGTAGTACCAGGGACAGGGGCCGGGGAAACATTCAGTACTTC. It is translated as CASSTRDRGRGNIQYF.